Many counts were recorded for the clone carrying this T cell receptor (beta chain). What it binds is unknown. The read falls 3 residues short of the CDR3 end, and the missing part is taken from the germline J gene. CDR3 length: 14 residues. Germline values: CDR1 SGHTA, CDR2 FQGNSA. Trimming at V came to 3 bases and at J to 5 bases, leaving 6 bases not matched to a gene. The sample comes from a study of T cell clonality in common variable immunodeficiency. TCRdb's table, derived via immunoSEQ multiplex PCR, lists solely in-frame clones and lacks some. This table holds under 60,000 clones with no singletons; the top ten claim roughly 3.5%. Findings of the study overall: Fewer TCRbeta clones were shared among CVID subjects than controls.

This TCR was sampled from a person aged 18 to 75 in good health. The sequenced sample consisted of peripheral blood mononuclear cells. The rearrangement links TRBV7-2 to TRBJ2-7, with 8 bases identical to TRBD2. CDR3 bases read: TGTGCCAGCAGCTTGGCGGCGGGAGGCCACGAG. Translation: CASSLAAGGHE. The entire CDR3 reads CASSLAAGGHEQYF.